This T cell receptor beta chain emerged from a study of response to subunit inactivated influenza vaccine. The V segment lost 1 base and the J segment 4 bases; nucleotides outside the gene matches: 6. The CDR3 has 17 amino acids. TCRdb analysed the RT-PCR reads with MiXCR anew, one entry per CDR3 protein. The sample shows 500,000 to 650,000 distinct CDR3 sequences, 6% to 9% of them seen only once. Only a few counts were recorded for this clonotype. The antigen remains unidentified. The study's findings and limits: Few new T cells, the authors suggested, are recruited by each seasonal influenza vaccination.

V and J are TRBV12-3 or TRBV12-4 and TRBJ2-2, with TRBD2 matching over 10 bases. This TCR came from a man aged 50 to 75 who received an inactivated influenza vaccine. The sample here was PBMCs from blood, taken about 23 months after vaccination. The CDR3 region has the DNA TGTGCCAGCAGTTTAGATAGTCTAGCGGGAGCCACCGGGGAGCTGTTTTTT. Its protein product is CASSLDSLAGATGELFF.